A selection of T cell receptor beta chains follows, all from one sample in a study of human T cells and chemical hapten exposure. One entry per CDR3 protein results from TCRdb running MiXCR on the RACE reads. The sample consists of around 380,000 distinct CDR3 sequences, 4.8% of them appearing once. The source was whole blood, collected in connection with sensitization to the hapten diphenylcyclopropenone (DPC). The receptors here all came from a woman aged 50 to 60 with alopecia areata. Some clones in this sample may be carry-over from other donors' samples. Each CDR3 is given with its conserved first and last residue. The order of the fields is D gene, J gene, V gene, clone size, CDR3 DNA, CDR3 protein. D genes are given only for firm matches. Clone size is not always given. Where it is, it says once, few, many or a class for expanded clones.

>.|TRBJ1-1|TRBV6-5|many
TGTGCCAGCAGTAGAAGGACTAATACTGAAGCTTTCTTT
CASSRRTNTEAFF
>TRBD2|TRBJ2-3|TRBV20-1|few
TGCAGTGCTAGAGTGTCGGGAGGTGCGACAGATACGCAGTATTTT
CSARVSGGATDTQYF
>.|TRBJ2-3|TRBV7-4|.
TGTGCCACCATACGGGGGAAGACAGATACGCAGTATTTT
CATIRGKTDTQYF
>.|TRBJ1-3|TRBV5-1|many
TGCGCCAGCAGCTTGGAGGGGCCTGGAAACACCATATATTTT
CASSLEGPGNTIYF
>.|TRBJ2-7|TRBV6-5|few
TGTGCCAGCAGGGACGAACCGGGATCCTACGAGCAGTACTTC
CASRDEPGSYEQYF
>.|TRBJ2-1|TRBV7-6|.
TGTGCCAGCAGCTTAGGAAATGGCGGGGGCTATGAGCAGTTCTTC
CASSLGNGGGYEQFF
>TRBD2|TRBJ2-3|TRBV6-1|few
TGTGCCACCGATCTTTTAGCGGGCGATACGCAGTATTTT
CATDLLAGDTQYF
>.|TRBJ1-5|TRBV5-1|many
TGCGCCAGCAGCTTGAGGGCAGGGAATAATCAGCCCCAGCATTTT
CASSLRAGNNQPQHF
>TRBD1|TRBJ1-6|TRBV29-1|many
TGCAGCGTGCGGACAGGGAGTAATTCACCCCTCCACTTT
CSVRTGSNSPLHF
>TRBD1|TRBJ1-4|TRBV10-1|many
TGCGCCACGTCGCCGGGACAGCCTAATGAAAAACTGTTTTTT
CATSPGQPNEKLFF
>.|TRBJ1-4|TRBV7-2|.
TGTGCCAGCAGCTTAGTTATGGCAACTAATGAAAAACTGTTTTTT
CASSLVMATNEKLFF
>.|TRBJ1-5|TRBV7-8|few
TGTGCCAGCAGCGTAGGAACTAATAGCAATCAGCCCCAGCATTTT
CASSVGTNSNQPQHF
>.|TRBJ2-2|TRBV20-1|many
TGCAGTGCTAGACAGAACACCGGGGAGCTGTTTTTT
CSARQNTGELFF
>.|TRBJ2-1|TRBV27|.
TGTGCCAGCAGCCCAACCGGACTGTTCAATGAGCAGTTCTTC
CASSPTGLFNEQFF
>TRBD2|TRBJ2-2|TRBV24-1|few
TGTGCCACCACGGGGGGAGGAAACACCGGGGAGCTGTTTTTT
CATTGGGNTGELFF
>TRBD2|TRBJ2-3|TRBV4-2|many
TGTGCCAGCAGCCAGGTCGCGGCGGGGGGATCAGATACGCAGTATTTT
CASSQVAAGGSDTQYF
>.|TRBJ2-3|TRBV6-5|few
TGTGCCAGCAGTTCCCTAGGGGGGGGTAGCACAGATACGCAGTATTTT
CASSSLGGGSTDTQYF
>TRBD2|TRBJ2-3|TRBV24-1|few
TGTGCCACCAGTGATTGGACTAGCGGGATGACAGATACGCAGTATTTT
CATSDWTSGMTDTQYF
>.|TRBJ1-5|TRBV19|.
TGTGCCAGTAGTATCGCTGATCAGCCCCAGCATTTT
CASSIADQPQHF
>.|TRBJ2-5|TRBV5-1|.
TGCGCCAGCAGCTTGGGACACTCCGGAGGGGGCGGTGAGACCCAGTACTTC
CASSLGHSGGGGETQYF
>TRBD1|TRBJ2-5|TRBV2|many
TGTGCCAGCAGGGGGACAGGGGAAGAGACCCAGTACTTC
CASRGTGEETQYF
>.|TRBJ1-1|TRBV20-1|many
TGCAGTGCTAGATTAGGGGGTCCGCGGACTGAAGCTTTCTTT
CSARLGGPRTEAFF
>TRBD1|TRBJ1-4|TRBV3-1|.
TGTGCCAGCAGCCAAGCAGGGACAGGGAGTGAAAAACTGTTTTTT
CASSQAGTGSEKLFF
>.|TRBJ2-4|TRBV28|.
TGTGCCAGCAGGCTAGGGGGGGGAGCCAAAAACATTCAGTACTTC
CASRLGGGAKNIQYF
>.|TRBJ1-1|TRBV20-1|many
TGCAGTGTACCAGGGGACACTGAAGCTTTCTTT
CSVPGDTEAFF
>TRBD1|TRBJ1-1|TRBV12-3/TRBV12-4|few
TGTGCCAGCAGTCTTCCGATGGGGACAGGGGACACTGAAGCTTTCTTT
CASSLPMGTGDTEAFF
>.|TRBJ1-5|TRBV7-9|.
TGTGCCAGCACCTCGTATAGCAATCAGCCCCAGCATTTT
CASTSYSNQPQHF
>TRBD1|TRBJ2-1|TRBV27|many
TGTGCCAGCAGTTCCCAAATGCCGCAGGGGGCCCCTAATTATTACAATGAGCAGTTCTTC
CASSSQMPQGAPNYYNEQFF
>.|TRBJ1-5|TRBV6-5|few
TGTGCCAGCAGTAGCCGCCCCAATCAGCCCCAGCATTTT
CASSSRPNQPQHF
>TRBD2|TRBJ2-1|TRBV28|.
TGTGCCAGCAGGCTCCTGACTAGCGGGGGAGGCGGTGAGCAGTTCTTC
CASRLLTSGGGGEQFF
>.|TRBJ2-3|TRBV25-1|few
TGTGCCAGCAGCGCCGGGACGGAGATCACAGATACGCAGTATTTT
CASSAGTEITDTQYF
>TRBD1|TRBJ2-2|TRBV6-5|many
TGTGCCAGCAGCCATACAGGGGTTAACACCGGGGAGCTGTTTTTT
CASSHTGVNTGELFF
>.|TRBJ1-6|TRBV9|many
TGTGCCAGCAGCGCGATACAGGGAGGAGGACCCCTCCACTTT
CASSAIQGGGPLHF
>TRBD1|TRBJ1-2|TRBV12-3/TRBV12-4|many
TGTGCCAGCACCCTGACAGGGGGCGAGGGCTACACCTTC
CASTLTGGEGYTF
>TRBD2|TRBJ2-7|TRBV2|few
TGTGCCACCGCTAAGCGGGGTCCCCTCTCCTACGAGCAGTACTTC
CATAKRGPLSYEQYF
>.|TRBJ1-1|TRBV6-5|.
TGTGCCAGCAGTGGCAGGGGATCTGAAGCTTTCTTT
CASSGRGSEAFF
>.|TRBJ1-5|TRBV4-1|few
TGCGCCAGCAGCCAACTTGCCGTTGATCAGCCCCAGCATTTT
CASSQLAVDQPQHF